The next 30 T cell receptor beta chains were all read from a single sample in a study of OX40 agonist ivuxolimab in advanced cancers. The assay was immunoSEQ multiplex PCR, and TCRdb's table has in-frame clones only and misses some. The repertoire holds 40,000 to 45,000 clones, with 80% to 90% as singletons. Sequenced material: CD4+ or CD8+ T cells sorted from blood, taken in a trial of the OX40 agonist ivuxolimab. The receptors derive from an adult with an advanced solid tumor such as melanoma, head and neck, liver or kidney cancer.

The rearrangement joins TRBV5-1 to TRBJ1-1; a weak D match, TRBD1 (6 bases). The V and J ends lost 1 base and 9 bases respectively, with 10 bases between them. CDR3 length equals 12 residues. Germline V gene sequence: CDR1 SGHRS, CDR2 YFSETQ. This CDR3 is CASSLSQGKAFF. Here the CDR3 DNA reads TGCGCCAGCAGCTTGAGTCAGGGGAAAGCTTTCTTT.

The CDR3 region has the DNA TGTGCCAGCAGGACCAACTACGAGCAGTACGTC. It specifies CASRTNYEQYV. The genes are TRBV2 and TRBJ2-7; no reliable D call. Germline V gives CDR1 SNHLY, CDR2 FYNNEI. The V and J ends lost 6 bases and 3 bases respectively, with 6 bases between them. The CDR3 runs 11 residues.

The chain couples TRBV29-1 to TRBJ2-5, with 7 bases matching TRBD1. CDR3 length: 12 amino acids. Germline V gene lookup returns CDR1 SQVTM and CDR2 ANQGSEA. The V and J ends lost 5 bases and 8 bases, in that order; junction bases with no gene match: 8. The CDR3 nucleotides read TGCAGCGTTCTAACCCGACAGGGAACCCAGTACTTC. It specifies CSVLTRQGTQYF.

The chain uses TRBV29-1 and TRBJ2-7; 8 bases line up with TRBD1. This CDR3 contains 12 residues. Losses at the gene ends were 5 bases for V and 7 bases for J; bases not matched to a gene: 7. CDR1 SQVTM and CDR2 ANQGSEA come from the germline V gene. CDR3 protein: CSVTTGTGEQYV. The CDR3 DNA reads TGCAGCGTTACGACCGGGACAGGAGAGCAGTACGTC.

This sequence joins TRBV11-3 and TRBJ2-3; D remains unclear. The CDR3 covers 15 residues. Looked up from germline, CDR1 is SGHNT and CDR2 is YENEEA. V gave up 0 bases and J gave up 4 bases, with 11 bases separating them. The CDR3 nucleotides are TGTGCCAGCAGCTTAGATTGGCTTTTCCCAGATACGCAGTATTTT. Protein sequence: CASSLDWLFPDTQYF. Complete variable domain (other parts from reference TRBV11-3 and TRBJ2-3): EAGVVQSPRYKIIEKKQPVAFWCNPISGHNTLYWYLQNLGQGPELLIRYENEEAVDDSQLPKDRFSAERLKGVDSTLKIQPAELGDSAVYLCASSLDWLFPDTQYFGPGTRLTVL.

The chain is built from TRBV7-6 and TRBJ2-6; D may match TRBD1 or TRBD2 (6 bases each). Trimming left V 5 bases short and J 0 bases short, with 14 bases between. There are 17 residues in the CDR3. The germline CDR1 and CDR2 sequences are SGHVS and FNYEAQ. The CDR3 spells CASSPKGGYSGANVLTF. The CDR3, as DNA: TGTGCCAGCAGCCCCAAGGGGGGATACTCTGGGGCCAACGTCCTGACTTTC.

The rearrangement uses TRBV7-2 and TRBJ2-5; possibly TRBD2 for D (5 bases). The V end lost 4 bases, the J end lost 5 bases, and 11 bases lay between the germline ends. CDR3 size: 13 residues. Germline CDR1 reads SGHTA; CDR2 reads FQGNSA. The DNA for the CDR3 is TGTGCCAGCAGCTCAAGAAGAGGGGAGACCCAGTACTTC. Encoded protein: CASSSRRGETQYF.

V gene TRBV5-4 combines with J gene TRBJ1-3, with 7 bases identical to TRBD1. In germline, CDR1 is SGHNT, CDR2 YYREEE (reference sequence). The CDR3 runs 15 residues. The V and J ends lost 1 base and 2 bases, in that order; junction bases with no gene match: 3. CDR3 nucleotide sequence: TGTGCCAGCAGCTTGAAGGGGGCGACTGGAAACACCATATATTTT. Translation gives CASSLKGATGNTIYF.

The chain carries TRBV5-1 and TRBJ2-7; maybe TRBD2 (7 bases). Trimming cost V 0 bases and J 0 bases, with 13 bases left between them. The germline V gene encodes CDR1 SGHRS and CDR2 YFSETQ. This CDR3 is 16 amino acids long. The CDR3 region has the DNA TGCGCCAGCAGCTTGGAGGGGGGGTTCAGCTCCTACGAGCAGTACTTC. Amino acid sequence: CASSLEGGFSSYEQYF.

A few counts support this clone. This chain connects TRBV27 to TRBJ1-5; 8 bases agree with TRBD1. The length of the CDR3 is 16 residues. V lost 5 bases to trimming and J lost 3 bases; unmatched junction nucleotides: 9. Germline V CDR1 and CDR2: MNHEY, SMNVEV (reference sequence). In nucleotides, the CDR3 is TGTGCCAGCAGTATAGGACAGGGTTTCATCAATCAGCCCCAGCATTTT. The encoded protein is CASSIGQGFINQPQHF.

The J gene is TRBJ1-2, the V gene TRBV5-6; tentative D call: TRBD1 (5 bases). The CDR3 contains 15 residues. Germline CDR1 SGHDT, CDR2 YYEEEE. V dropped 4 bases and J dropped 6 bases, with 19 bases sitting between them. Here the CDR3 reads CASSRKRDLWNGYTF. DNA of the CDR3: TGTGCCAGCAGCCGCAAGAGGGACCTATGGAATGGCTACACCTTC.

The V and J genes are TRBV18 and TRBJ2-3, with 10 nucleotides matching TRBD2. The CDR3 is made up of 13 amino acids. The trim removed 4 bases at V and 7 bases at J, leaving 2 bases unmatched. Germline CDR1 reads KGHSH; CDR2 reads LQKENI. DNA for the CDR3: TGTGCCAGCTCACTAGCGGGAGGCTATACGCAGTATTTT. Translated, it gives CASSLAGGYTQYF.

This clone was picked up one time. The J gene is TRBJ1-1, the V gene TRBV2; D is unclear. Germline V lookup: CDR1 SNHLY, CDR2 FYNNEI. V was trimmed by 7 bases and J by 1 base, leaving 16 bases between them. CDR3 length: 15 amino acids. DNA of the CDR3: TGTGCCAGCATTGACGGGCTACCATCGAACACTGAAGCTTTCTTT. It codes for CASIDGLPSNTEAFF.

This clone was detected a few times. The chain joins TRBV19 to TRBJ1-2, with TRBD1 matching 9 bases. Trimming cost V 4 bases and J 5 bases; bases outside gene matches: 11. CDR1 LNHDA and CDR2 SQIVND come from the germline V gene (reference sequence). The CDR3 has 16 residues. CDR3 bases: TGTGCCAGTAGTACCCTGGGACAGGGAGGACAGTATGGCTACACCTTC. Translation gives CASSTLGQGGQYGYTF.

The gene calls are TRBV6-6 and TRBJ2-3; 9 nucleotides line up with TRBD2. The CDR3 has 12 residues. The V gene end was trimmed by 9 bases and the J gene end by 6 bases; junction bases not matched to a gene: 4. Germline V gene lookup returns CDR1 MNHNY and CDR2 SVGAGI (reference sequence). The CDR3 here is CASLAGVDTQYF. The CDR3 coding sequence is TGTGCCAGTTTAGCGGGAGTTGATACGCAGTATTTT.

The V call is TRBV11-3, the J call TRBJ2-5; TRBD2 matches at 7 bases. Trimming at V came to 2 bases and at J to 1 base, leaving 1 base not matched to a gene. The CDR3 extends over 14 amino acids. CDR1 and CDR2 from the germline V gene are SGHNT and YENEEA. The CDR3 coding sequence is TGTGCCAGCAGCTTAACGGGAGGCCAAGAGACCCAGTACTTC. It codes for CASSLTGGQETQYF.

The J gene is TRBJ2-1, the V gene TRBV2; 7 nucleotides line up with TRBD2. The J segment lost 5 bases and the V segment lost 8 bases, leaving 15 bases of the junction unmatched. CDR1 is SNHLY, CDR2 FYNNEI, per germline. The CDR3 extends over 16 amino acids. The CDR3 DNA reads TGTGCCAGCCAAATCTCGGGCGGGAGCAGAAACAATGAGCAGTTCTTC. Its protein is CASQISGGSRNNEQFF.

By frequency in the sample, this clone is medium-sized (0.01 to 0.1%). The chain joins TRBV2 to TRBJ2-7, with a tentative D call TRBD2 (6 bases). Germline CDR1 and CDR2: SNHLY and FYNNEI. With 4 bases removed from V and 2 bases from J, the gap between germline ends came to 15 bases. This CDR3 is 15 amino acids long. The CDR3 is CASSVDSGGPYEQYV. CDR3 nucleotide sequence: TGTGCCAGCAGTGTCGATAGCGGAGGGCCCTACGAGCAGTACGTC.

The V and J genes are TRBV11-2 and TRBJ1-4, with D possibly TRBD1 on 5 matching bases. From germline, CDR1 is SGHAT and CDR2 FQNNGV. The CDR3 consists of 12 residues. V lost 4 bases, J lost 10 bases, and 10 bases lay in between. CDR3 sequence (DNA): TGTGCCAGCAGCTACCGGGACGCAAAACTGTTTTTT. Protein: CASSYRDAKLFF.

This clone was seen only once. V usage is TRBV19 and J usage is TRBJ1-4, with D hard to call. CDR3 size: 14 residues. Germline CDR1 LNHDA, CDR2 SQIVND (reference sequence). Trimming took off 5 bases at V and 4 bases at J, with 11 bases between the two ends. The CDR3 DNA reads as TGTGCCAGTAGTCTCCGGGCTCTTAATGAAAAACTGTTTTTT. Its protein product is CASSLRALNEKLFF.

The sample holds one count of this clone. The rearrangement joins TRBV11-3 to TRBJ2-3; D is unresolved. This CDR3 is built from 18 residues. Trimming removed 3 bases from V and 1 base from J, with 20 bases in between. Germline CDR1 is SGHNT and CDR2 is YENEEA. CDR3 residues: CASSFSVESTMGTDTQYF. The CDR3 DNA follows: TGTGCCAGCAGCTTCTCGGTAGAATCGACGATGGGCACAGATACGCAGTATTTT.

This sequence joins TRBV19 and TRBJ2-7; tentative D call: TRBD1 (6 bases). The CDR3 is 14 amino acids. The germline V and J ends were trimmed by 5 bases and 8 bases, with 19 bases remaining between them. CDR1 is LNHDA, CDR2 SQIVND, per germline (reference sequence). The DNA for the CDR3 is TGTGCCAGTAGTTCACGACAGGCGGTTTTTAAGCAGTACTTC. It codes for CASSSRQAVFKQYF.

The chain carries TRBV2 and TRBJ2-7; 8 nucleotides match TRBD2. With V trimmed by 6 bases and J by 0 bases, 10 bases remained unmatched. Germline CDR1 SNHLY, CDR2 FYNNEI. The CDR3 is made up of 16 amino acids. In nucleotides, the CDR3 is TGTGCCAGCAGACGGGGTGGGAGCGGGAGCTCCTACGAGCAGTACTTC. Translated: CASRRGGSGSSYEQYF.

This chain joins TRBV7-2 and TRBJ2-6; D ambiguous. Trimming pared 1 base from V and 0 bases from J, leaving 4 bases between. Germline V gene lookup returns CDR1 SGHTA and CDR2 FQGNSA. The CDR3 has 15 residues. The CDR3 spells CASSLVASGANVLTF. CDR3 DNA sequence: TGTGCCAGCAGCTTAGTGGCCTCTGGGGCCAACGTCCTGACTTTC.

CDR3 loop: CASSLVGTGSVEQYF. The DNA of the CDR3 is TGCGCCAGCAGCTTGGTGGGGACAGGGTCGGTCGAGCAGTACTTC. The gene calls are TRBV5-1 and TRBJ2-7, with 9 nucleotides matching TRBD1. The CDR3 has 15 residues. The V and J ends lost 0 bases and 6 bases, in that order; junction bases with no gene match: 7. Germline CDR1 and CDR2: SGHRS and YFSETQ.

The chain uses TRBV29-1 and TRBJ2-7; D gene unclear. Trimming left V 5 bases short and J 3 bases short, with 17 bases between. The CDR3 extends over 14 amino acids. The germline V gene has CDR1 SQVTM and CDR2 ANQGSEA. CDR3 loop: CSVTKKGRYYEQYF. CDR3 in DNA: TGCAGCGTTACGAAAAAGGGCCGCTACTACGAGCAGTACTTC.

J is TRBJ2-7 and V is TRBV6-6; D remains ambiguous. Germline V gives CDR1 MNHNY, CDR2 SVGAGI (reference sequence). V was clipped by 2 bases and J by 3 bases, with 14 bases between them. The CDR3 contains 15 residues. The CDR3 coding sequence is TGTGCCAGCAGTTACGAAGGCGGATATATCTACGAGCAGTACGTC. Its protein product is CASSYEGGYIYEQYV.

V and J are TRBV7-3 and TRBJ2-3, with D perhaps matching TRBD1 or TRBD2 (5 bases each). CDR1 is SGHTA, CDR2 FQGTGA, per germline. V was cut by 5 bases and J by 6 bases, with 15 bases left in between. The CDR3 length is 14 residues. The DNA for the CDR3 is TGTGCCAGCAGCCGGCCAGGGAGCGTCGATACGCAGTATTTT. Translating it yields CASSRPGSVDTQYF.

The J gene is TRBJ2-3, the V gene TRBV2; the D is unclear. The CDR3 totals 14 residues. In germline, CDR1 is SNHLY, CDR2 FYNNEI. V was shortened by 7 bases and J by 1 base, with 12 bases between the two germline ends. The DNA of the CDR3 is TGTGCCAGCATCCTCGAGGCTGGCACAGATACGCAGTATTTT. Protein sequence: CASILEAGTDTQYF.

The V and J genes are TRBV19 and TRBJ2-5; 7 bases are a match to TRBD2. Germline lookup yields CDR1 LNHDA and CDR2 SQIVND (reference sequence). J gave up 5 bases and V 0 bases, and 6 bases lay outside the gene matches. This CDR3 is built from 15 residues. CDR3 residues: CASSIDRDYGETQYF. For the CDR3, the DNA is TGTGCCAGTAGTATAGACAGGGACTATGGGGAGACCCAGTACTTC. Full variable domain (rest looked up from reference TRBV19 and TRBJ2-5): DGGITQSPKYLFRKEGQNVTLSCEQNLNHDAMYWYRQDPGQGLRLIYYSQIVNDFQKGDIAEGYSVSREKKESFPLTVTSAQKNPTAFYLCASSIDRDYGETQYFGPGTRLLVL.